Listed below are T cell receptor beta chains from one sample, sequenced in a study of control samples from healthy donors and cancer patients. Here immunoSEQ multiplex PCR was the method, and the copy in TCRdb shows in-frame clones only, minus some. The table includes roughly 59,000 clones, approximately 92% detected once. Sample: PBMCs. Receptors originate from a man in his forties or fifties with colorectal cancer. The CDR3 runs from the conserved cysteine through the conserved F or W. The D gene is left open where the match is weak. The listing skips clone size in some rows; elsewhere it reads once, few, many or a size class.

CDR3 DNA: TGCGCCAGCAGCCAAAGGGCTAGCGCTAGCACAGATACGCAGTATTTT
CDR3 protein: CASSQRASASTDTQYF
V gene: TRBV4-1
clone size: .
D gene: .
J gene: TRBJ2-3

CDR3 DNA: TGTGCCAGCAGCCCCTGGGGGACCCATCAGCCCCAGCATTTT
CDR3 protein: CASSPWGTHQPQHF
V gene: TRBV6-4
clone size: .
D gene: .
J gene: TRBJ1-5

CDR3 DNA: TGCGCCAGCAGCTTGGAGTGGGGGAACACCGGGGAGCTGTTTTTT
CDR3 protein: CASSLEWGNTGELFF
V gene: TRBV5-1
clone size: .
D gene: .
J gene: TRBJ2-2

CDR3 DNA: TGCGCCAGCAGCTTGCAGGGGGACAGGGGGTTCGATGAGCAGTTCTTC
CDR3 protein: CASSLQGDRGFDEQFF
V gene: TRBV5-1
clone size: .
D gene: TRBD1
J gene: TRBJ2-1

CDR3 DNA: TGTGCCACCAGCAGACCCGACAAGCCTTCACCCCTCCACTTT
CDR3 protein: CATSRPDKPSPLHF
V gene: TRBV15
clone size: .
D gene: .
J gene: TRBJ1-6

CDR3 DNA: TGTGCCACGATCGACAGGGCTACCTACGAGCAGTACTTC
CDR3 protein: CATIDRATYEQYF
V gene: TRBV6-5
clone size: .
D gene: TRBD1
J gene: TRBJ2-7

CDR3 DNA: TGTGCCACCAGCAGAGTACAAGGACCAATTTACGAGCAGTACTTC
CDR3 protein: CATSRVQGPIYEQYF
V gene: TRBV15
clone size: .
D gene: .
J gene: TRBJ2-7

CDR3 DNA: TGTGCCAGCAGCCAAGTCCCCAACGAGCAGTACTTC
CDR3 protein: CASSQVPNEQYF
V gene: TRBV3-1/TRBV3-2
clone size: .
D gene: .
J gene: TRBJ2-7

CDR3 DNA: TGTGCCAGCAGCTTATGGGGGCGGAGCCATGAGCAGTTCTTC
CDR3 protein: CASSLWGRSHEQFF
V gene: TRBV7-2
clone size: .
D gene: .
J gene: TRBJ2-1

CDR3 DNA: TGCGCCAGCAGCCGGTTCTCCGGGACAGGGAATACCTACGAGCAGTACTTC
CDR3 protein: CASSRFSGTGNTYEQYF
V gene: TRBV4-1
clone size: .
D gene: TRBD1
J gene: TRBJ2-7

CDR3 DNA: TGTGCCAGTACCCTGGGACAGTATAACACTGAAGCTTTCTTT
CDR3 protein: CASTLGQYNTEAFF
V gene: TRBV19
clone size: once
D gene: TRBD1
J gene: TRBJ1-1

CDR3 DNA: TGTGCCAGCAGTTCACAGGGGACTGGGGCCAACGTCCTGACTTTC
CDR3 protein: CASSSQGTGANVLTF
V gene: TRBV6-5
clone size: .
D gene: TRBD1
J gene: TRBJ2-6

CDR3 DNA: TGTGCCAGCAGCCATATAAATGAGGGCCTTGGCTACACCTTC
CDR3 protein: CASSHINEGLGYTF
V gene: TRBV4-2
clone size: few
D gene: .
J gene: TRBJ1-2

CDR3 DNA: TGTGCCAGCTCACCACCCTACCTTGTGGGAGATGAGCAGTTCTTC
CDR3 protein: CASSPPYLVGDEQFF
V gene: TRBV18
clone size: .
D gene: .
J gene: TRBJ2-1

CDR3 DNA: TGTGCCAGCACCACGGGACAGGGAACGCGTGGCTACACCTTC
CDR3 protein: CASTTGQGTRGYTF
V gene: TRBV6-5
clone size: .
D gene: TRBD1
J gene: TRBJ1-2

CDR3 DNA: TGTGCCAGCAGTTACCCCAGCCGGGGTAGCGGGGGATCCTACGAGCAGTACTTC
CDR3 protein: CASSYPSRGSGGSYEQYF
V gene: TRBV6-2/TRBV6-3
clone size: .
D gene: TRBD2
J gene: TRBJ2-7

CDR3 DNA: TGTGCCAGCAGCCTCCGCCTGAACAAGGTATGGACTGAAGCTTTCTTT
CDR3 protein: CASSLRLNKVWTEAFF
V gene: TRBV4-2
clone size: .
D gene: .
J gene: TRBJ1-1

CDR3 DNA: TGCGCCAGCAGCTTGGGAGCGGGAAGGGATGGCTACACCTTC
CDR3 protein: CASSLGAGRDGYTF
V gene: TRBV5-1
clone size: .
D gene: .
J gene: TRBJ1-2

CDR3 DNA: TGTGCCAGCAGTTTACGTCCAGGGACCACTGAAGCTTTCTTT
CDR3 protein: CASSLRPGTTEAFF
V gene: TRBV27
clone size: .
D gene: .
J gene: TRBJ1-1

CDR3 DNA: TGTGCCAGCAGTGATACGGGACATACTTCCTACGAGCAGTACTTC
CDR3 protein: CASSDTGHTSYEQYF
V gene: TRBV6-2/TRBV6-3
clone size: .
D gene: .
J gene: TRBJ2-7

CDR3 DNA: TGTGCCAGCAGCTTAGCGGGGACAGCTAATGAAAAACTGTTTTTT
CDR3 protein: CASSLAGTANEKLFF
V gene: TRBV7-9
clone size: .
D gene: TRBD1
J gene: TRBJ1-4

CDR3 DNA: TGTGCCAGCAGCCCGGGACAAGCCCTCCAAGAGACCCAGTACTTC
CDR3 protein: CASSPGQALQETQYF
V gene: TRBV6-6
clone size: .
D gene: .
J gene: TRBJ2-5

CDR3 DNA: TGTGCCAGCAGTTACTCGACTGGGGGTAGAGGCTACACCTTC
CDR3 protein: CASSYSTGGRGYTF
V gene: TRBV6-5
clone size: .
D gene: .
J gene: TRBJ1-2

CDR3 DNA: TGTGCCAGCAGCGCCGGACAGCCTACCGGGGGTGGCTACACCTTC
CDR3 protein: CASSAGQPTGGGYTF
V gene: TRBV9
clone size: .
D gene: .
J gene: TRBJ1-2

CDR3 DNA: TGTGCCAGCAGCCCGGACAGGGGATGGCAGTACTTC
CDR3 protein: CASSPDRGWQYF
V gene: TRBV11-2
clone size: .
D gene: TRBD1
J gene: TRBJ2-7

CDR3 DNA: TGTGCCAGCAGTTACAGTGGGTTGACTAACTATGGCTACACCTTC
CDR3 protein: CASSYSGLTNYGYTF
V gene: TRBV6-5
clone size: .
D gene: .
J gene: TRBJ1-2

CDR3 DNA: TGTGCCAGCAGTCAACAGGGAACTGAAGCTTTCTTT
CDR3 protein: CASSQQGTEAFF
V gene: TRBV2
clone size: once
D gene: .
J gene: TRBJ1-1

CDR3 DNA: TGTGCCAGCAGCACAGATACGCAGTATTTT
CDR3 protein: CASSTDTQYF
V gene: TRBV6-5
clone size: .
D gene: .
J gene: TRBJ2-3

CDR3 DNA: TGTGCCAGCAGCTCGCTAGCGGGGGGCACCGGGGAGCTGTTTTTT
CDR3 protein: CASSSLAGGTGELFF
V gene: TRBV7-3
clone size: .
D gene: TRBD2
J gene: TRBJ2-2

CDR3 DNA: TGCGCCAGCAGAAGGACACCGAACACCGGGGAGCTGTTTTTT
CDR3 protein: CASRRTPNTGELFF
V gene: TRBV4-3
clone size: .
D gene: .
J gene: TRBJ2-2

CDR3 DNA: TGTGCCAGCAGCTCCAGACAGTTGAACACTGAAGCTTTCTTT
CDR3 protein: CASSSRQLNTEAFF
V gene: TRBV11-2
clone size: .
D gene: .
J gene: TRBJ1-1

CDR3 DNA: TGTGCCAGCAGCTCCTCGGGACTAACCTACGAGCAGTACTTC
CDR3 protein: CASSSSGLTYEQYF
V gene: TRBV11-2
clone size: .
D gene: TRBD2
J gene: TRBJ2-7

CDR3 DNA: TGCGCCAGCAGCTCCCCTCGGGGGGACAATGAGCAGTTCTTC
CDR3 protein: CASSSPRGDNEQFF
V gene: TRBV5-1
clone size: .
D gene: TRBD2
J gene: TRBJ2-1

CDR3 DNA: TGTGCCAGTAGCGGTGACCCTTTTCCTGAAAAACTGTTTTTT
CDR3 protein: CASSGDPFPEKLFF
V gene: TRBV19
clone size: .
D gene: .
J gene: TRBJ1-4

CDR3 DNA: TGTGCCAGCAGCGCGCGACTAGCGGGGGCCGTAGATACGCAGTATTTT
CDR3 protein: CASSARLAGAVDTQYF
V gene: TRBV5-6
clone size: .
D gene: TRBD2
J gene: TRBJ2-3

CDR3 DNA: TGTGCCAGCAGCGTAGGTGCAGCGGGGACCTACGAGCAGTACTTC
CDR3 protein: CASSVGAAGTYEQYF
V gene: TRBV9
clone size: .
D gene: TRBD2
J gene: TRBJ2-7

CDR3 DNA: TGTGCCAGCAGCCTAAGGCGGGGAAGCACAGATACGCAGTATTTT
CDR3 protein: CASSLRRGSTDTQYF
V gene: TRBV3-1/TRBV3-2
clone size: .
D gene: .
J gene: TRBJ2-3

CDR3 DNA: TGTGCCAGCAGCTTACCGACAGGGCTAGCGGTTCCCTACGAGCAGTACTTC
CDR3 protein: CASSLPTGLAVPYEQYF
V gene: TRBV13
clone size: .
D gene: .
J gene: TRBJ2-7

CDR3 DNA: TGTGCCAGCCCGCCCGTGAGACAGGGACTCTCTGGGGCCAACGTCCTGACTTTC
CDR3 protein: CASPPVRQGLSGANVLTF
V gene: TRBV18
clone size: .
D gene: .
J gene: TRBJ2-6

CDR3 DNA: TGTGCCAGTAGTATACAGTTCGGGGTAGGGGGCCTAAAAGAGACCCAGTACTTC
CDR3 protein: CASSIQFGVGGLKETQYF
V gene: TRBV19
clone size: .
D gene: TRBD1
J gene: TRBJ2-5

CDR3 DNA: TGTGCCAGCAGCTTAGAAGGGCGGACTAGCGGTGAGCAGTTCTTC
CDR3 protein: CASSLEGRTSGEQFF
V gene: TRBV11-3
clone size: .
D gene: TRBD2
J gene: TRBJ2-1

CDR3 DNA: TGTGCCAGCAGCGCAGTCCCTTCCACCGGGGAGCTGTTTTTT
CDR3 protein: CASSAVPSTGELFF
V gene: TRBV11-2
clone size: .
D gene: .
J gene: TRBJ2-2

CDR3 DNA: TGTGCCAGCAGTGAGGGGGGGAGCAATCAGCCCCAGCATTTT
CDR3 protein: CASSEGGSNQPQHF
V gene: TRBV6-1
clone size: .
D gene: .
J gene: TRBJ1-5

CDR3 DNA: TGTGCCACCAGCGTACAGGATCTGCGGAATCAGCCCCAGCATTTT
CDR3 protein: CATSVQDLRNQPQHF
V gene: TRBV15
clone size: .
D gene: .
J gene: TRBJ1-5

CDR3 DNA: TGTGCCAGTAGTATGGGCAGGGGTCCTGAAGCTAACTATGGCTACACCTTC
CDR3 protein: CASSMGRGPEANYGYTF
V gene: TRBV19
clone size: .
D gene: .
J gene: TRBJ1-2

CDR3 DNA: TGTGCCAGCAGCTTCGGGGTTGTTGGGGATGGCTACACCTTC
CDR3 protein: CASSFGVVGDGYTF
V gene: TRBV7-8
clone size: .
D gene: .
J gene: TRBJ1-2

CDR3 DNA: TGCGCCAGCAGCGAGGGACGGATCTCCTACGAGCAGTACTTC
CDR3 protein: CASSEGRISYEQYF
V gene: TRBV5-1
clone size: .
D gene: .
J gene: TRBJ2-7

CDR3 DNA: TGTGCCAGCAGTGAAACTCTGGTCCCACCCACCTTC
CDR3 protein: CASSETLVPPTF
V gene: TRBV6-1
clone size: .
D gene: .
J gene: TRBJ1-2